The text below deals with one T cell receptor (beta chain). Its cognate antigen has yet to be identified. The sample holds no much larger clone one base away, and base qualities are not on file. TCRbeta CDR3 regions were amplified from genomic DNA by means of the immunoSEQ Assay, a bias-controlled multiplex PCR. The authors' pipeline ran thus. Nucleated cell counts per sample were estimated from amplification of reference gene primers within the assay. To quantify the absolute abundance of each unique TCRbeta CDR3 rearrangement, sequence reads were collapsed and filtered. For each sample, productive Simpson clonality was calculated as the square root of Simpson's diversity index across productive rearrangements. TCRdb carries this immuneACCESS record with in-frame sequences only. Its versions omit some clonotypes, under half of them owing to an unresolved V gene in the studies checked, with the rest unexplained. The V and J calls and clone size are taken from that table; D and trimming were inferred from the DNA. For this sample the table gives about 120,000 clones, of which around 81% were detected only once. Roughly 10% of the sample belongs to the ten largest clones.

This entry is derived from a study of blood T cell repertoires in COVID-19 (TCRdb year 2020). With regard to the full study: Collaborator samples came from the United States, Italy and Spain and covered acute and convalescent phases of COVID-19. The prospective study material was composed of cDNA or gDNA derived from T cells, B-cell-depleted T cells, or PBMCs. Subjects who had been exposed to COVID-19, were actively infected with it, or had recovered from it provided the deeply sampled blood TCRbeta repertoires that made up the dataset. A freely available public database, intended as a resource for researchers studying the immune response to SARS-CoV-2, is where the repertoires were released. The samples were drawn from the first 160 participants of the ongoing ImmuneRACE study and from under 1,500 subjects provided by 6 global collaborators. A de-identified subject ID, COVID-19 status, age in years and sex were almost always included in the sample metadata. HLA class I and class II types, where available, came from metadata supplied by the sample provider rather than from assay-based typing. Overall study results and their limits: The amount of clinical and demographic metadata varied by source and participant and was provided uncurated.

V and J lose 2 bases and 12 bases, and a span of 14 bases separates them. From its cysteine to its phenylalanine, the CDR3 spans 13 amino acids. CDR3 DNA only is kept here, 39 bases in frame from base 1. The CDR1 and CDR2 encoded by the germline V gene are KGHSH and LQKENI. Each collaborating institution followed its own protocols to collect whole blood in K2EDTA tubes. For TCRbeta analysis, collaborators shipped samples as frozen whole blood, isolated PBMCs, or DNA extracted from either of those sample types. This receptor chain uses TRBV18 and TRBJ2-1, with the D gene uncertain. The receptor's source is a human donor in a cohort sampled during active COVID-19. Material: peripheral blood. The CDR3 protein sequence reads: CASSPNSLARQFF. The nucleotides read TGTGCCAGCTCACCAAATTCATTGGCAAGGCAGTTCTTC.